A selection of T cell receptor beta chains follows, all from one sample in a study of regulatory T cells in long-lasting Graves disease. TCRdb re-called the multiplex PCR reads through MiXCR, storing one row per CDR3 protein. The sample gives about 530,000 distinct CDR3 sequences, roughly 16% of which show up once; 25% is in the top ten. These data also featured in a second study, about T cells in Graves' hyperthyroidism and ophthalmopathy.

Material: peripheral blood mononuclear cells (PBMCs), obtained at new diagnosis, from a patient treated with antithyroid drugs. These TCRs come from a middle-aged woman with Graves disease. Each CDR3 is given with its conserved first and last residue. The D gene is left open where the match is weak. For some rows the clone size is stated as once, few or many, or as a class when expanded; others skip it.

abundance,v_gene,d_gene,j_gene,CDR3aa,CDR3nt
many,TRBV4-1,TRBD1,TRBJ2-7,CASRLTGGSYEQYF,TGCGCCAGCAGGCTGACAGGGGGGTCCTACGAGCAGTACTTC
many,TRBV6-1,-,TRBJ2-6,CASSPWQGSSGANVLTF,TGTGCCAGCAGTCCCTGGCAGGGGTCGTCGGGGGCCAACGTCCTGACTTTC
-,TRBV7-3,TRBD2,TRBJ2-1,CASSSLGGNNNEQFF,TGTGCCAGCAGCTCCCTGGGAGGGAATAACAATGAGCAGTTCTTC
many,TRBV10-3,TRBD1,TRBJ2-1,CAIRGDRDHNEQFF,TGTGCCATCAGAGGGGACAGGGACCACAATGAGCAGTTCTTC
many,TRBV3-1,-,TRBJ2-5,CASSQGSLPYF,TGTGCCAGCAGCCAAGGAAGTCTCCCGTACTTC
-,TRBV20-1,TRBD2,TRBJ2-1,CSARMSAGGNNEQFF,TGCAGTGCTAGGATGTCGGCGGGGGGCAACAATGAGCAGTTCTTC
few,TRBV18,TRBD1,TRBJ1-5,CASSPMEGAQPQHF,TGTGCCAGCTCACCAATGGAGGGGGCACAGCCCCAGCATTTT
many,TRBV3-1,-,TRBJ1-2,CASSQATLREGYTF,TGTGCCAGCAGCCAAGCAACCTTACGCGAAGGCTACACCTTC
many,TRBV12-3/TRBV12-4,-,TRBJ1-1,CASSFVRSTEAFF,TGTGCCAGCAGTTTCGTTAGGAGCACTGAAGCTTTCTTT
many,TRBV7-8,-,TRBJ1-4,CASSPQVGGLNEKLFF,TGTGCCAGCAGCCCCCAGGTTGGGGGGCTGAATGAAAAACTGTTTTTT
many,TRBV12-3/TRBV12-4,-,TRBJ1-1,CASSLGGAVTEAFF,TGTGCCAGCAGCCTTGGGGGGGCGGTCACTGAAGCTTTCTTT
many,TRBV11-2,-,TRBJ1-1,CASSLGAGEAFF,TGTGCCAGCAGCTTAGGGGCGGGGGAAGCTTTCTTT
few,TRBV30,-,TRBJ1-1,CALTPPGNTEAFF,TGTGCCCTGACCCCCCCCGGGAACACTGAAGCTTTCTTT
-,TRBV11-3,TRBD2,TRBJ2-3,CASSLERGEDTQYF,TGTGCCAGCAGCCTGGAGCGGGGGGAAGATACGCAGTATTTT
many,TRBV12-3/TRBV12-4,-,TRBJ1-2,CAIRQTGRWGYTF,TGTGCCATACGCCAGACAGGACGCTGGGGCTACACCTTC
many,TRBV7-3,TRBD1,TRBJ1-5,CASSLSPGTGAAQSNQPQHF,TGTGCCAGCAGCTTAAGTCCTGGGACAGGGGCCGCTCAAAGCAATCAGCCCCAGCATTTT
-,TRBV4-1,TRBD1,TRBJ2-5,CASSPRYRDRGSEETQYF,TGCGCCAGCAGCCCCCGGTATCGGGACAGGGGAAGCGAGGAGACCCAGTACTTC